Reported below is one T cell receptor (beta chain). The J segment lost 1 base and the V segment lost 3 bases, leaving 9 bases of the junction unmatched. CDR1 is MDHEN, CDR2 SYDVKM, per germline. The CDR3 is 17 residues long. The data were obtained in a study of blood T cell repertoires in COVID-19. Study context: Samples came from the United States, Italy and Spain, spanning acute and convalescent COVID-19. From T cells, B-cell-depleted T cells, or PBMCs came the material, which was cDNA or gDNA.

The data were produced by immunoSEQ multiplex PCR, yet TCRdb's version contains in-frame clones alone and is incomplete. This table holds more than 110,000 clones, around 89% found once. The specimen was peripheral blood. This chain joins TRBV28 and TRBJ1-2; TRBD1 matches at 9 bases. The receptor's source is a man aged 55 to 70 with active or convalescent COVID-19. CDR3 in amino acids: CASSFEGTGFINYGYTF. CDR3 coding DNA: TGTGCCAGCAGTTTTGAAGGGACAGGGTTTATTAACTATGGCTACACCTTC.